This TCR beta chain was documented in a study of T cell responses to AZD1222 COVID-19 vaccine. TCRdb's copy holds only in-frame clones and misses some; the assay was immunoSEQ multiplex PCR. The sample holds some 150,000 clones, approximately 90% seen once. This clone was seen only once. The specimen comprised peripheral blood, sampled 28 days after the second AZD1222 dose. The clonotype originates from an adult who received the AZD1222 COVID-19 vaccine.

CDR3 amino acids: CASSLDRGNTEAFF. The CDR3, as DNA: TGTGCCAGCAGTCTGGACAGGGGGAACACTGAAGCTTTCTTT. The V gene is TRBV6-6, the J gene TRBJ1-1; TRBD1 agrees at 9 bases. The V and J ends lost 5 bases and 1 base, in that order; junction bases with no gene match: 2. This CDR3 comprises 14 residues. Germline V CDR1 and CDR2: MNHNY, SVGAGI (reference sequence).